Listed here are 7 T cell receptor beta chains from one sample, sequenced in a study of blood T cell repertoires in COVID-19. Here immunoSEQ multiplex PCR was the method, and the copy in TCRdb shows in-frame clones only, minus some. Of 280,000 or so clones listed, 80% to 90% are singletons. The source material was peripheral blood. The source of these receptors is a woman between 50 and 59 years old who had recovered from COVID-19.

The V call is TRBV11-3, the J call TRBJ2-1; D call uncertain. V gave up 4 bases and J gave up 2 bases, with 12 bases separating them. Germline V gene sequence: CDR1 SGHNT, CDR2 YENEEA. This CDR3 is 15 amino acids long. DNA of the CDR3: TGTGCCAGCAGCTCGTCAGGTGGCCCCTACAATGAGCAGTTCTTC. This sequence encodes CASSSSGGPYNEQFF.

J is TRBJ2-1 and V is TRBV4-2; 8 nucleotides match TRBD2. From germline, CDR1 is LGHNA and CDR2 YNFKEQ. The V gene end was trimmed by 3 bases and the J gene end by 7 bases; junction bases not matched to a gene: 8. This CDR3 has 15 residues. DNA of the CDR3: TGTGCCAGCAGCCAGGTCACGGGAGGGTCGAATGAGCAGTTCTTC. Its protein product is CASSQVTGGSNEQFF.

This chain uses TRBV27 with TRBJ2-1; 12 bases match TRBD1. V trimming: 6 bases; J trimming: 10 bases; junction bases outside the gene matches: 7. The CDR3 totals 14 residues. Germline V gene data show CDR1 as MNHEY and CDR2 as SMNVEV (reference sequence). The CDR3 DNA follows: TGTGCCAGCAGCCGGGACAGGGGGCGTCGGGAGCAGTTCTTC. Translating it yields CASSRDRGRREQFF.

The rearrangement joins TRBV12-3 or TRBV12-4 to TRBJ2-2; D is undetermined. This CDR3 spans 12 amino acids. With 7 bases removed from V and 8 bases from J, the gap between germline ends came to 11 bases. The CDR3 DNA reads as TGTGCCAGCACCTTCCAGGCAGGGGAGCTGTTTTTT. This codes for CASTFQAGELFF.

In this sample, this clone turned up once. This sequence joins TRBV18 and TRBJ1-1; D uncertain. In germline, CDR1 is KGHSH, CDR2 LQKENI. This CDR3 is built from 14 residues. Trimming pared 3 bases from V and 4 bases from J, leaving 12 bases between. DNA of the CDR3: TGTGCCAGCTCACCGGCCGGGGTAGGCACTGAAGCTTTCTTT. The encoded protein is CASSPAGVGTEAFF.

The rearrangement uses TRBV18 and TRBJ1-1, with a possible D match to TRBD1 (5 bases). CDR1 KGHSH and CDR2 LQKENI come from the germline V gene. Between the trimmed V and J ends, which lost 7 bases and 4 bases, there was a span of 10 bases. The CDR3 covers 12 residues. CDR3 residues: CASFTGGTEAFF. CDR3 nucleotides: TGTGCCAGCTTCACAGGTGGCACTGAAGCTTTCTTT.

The rearrangement links TRBV30 to TRBJ2-7, with 8 bases identical to TRBD1. Germline lookup yields CDR1 GTSNPN and CDR2 SVGIG (reference sequence). V shed 3 bases, J shed 0 bases, and the junction held 7 bases outside the gene matches. The CDR3 totals 15 residues. CDR3 loop: CAWRYATGGSYEQYF. In nucleotides, the CDR3 is TGTGCCTGGAGGTATGCCACAGGGGGCTCCTACGAGCAGTACTTC.